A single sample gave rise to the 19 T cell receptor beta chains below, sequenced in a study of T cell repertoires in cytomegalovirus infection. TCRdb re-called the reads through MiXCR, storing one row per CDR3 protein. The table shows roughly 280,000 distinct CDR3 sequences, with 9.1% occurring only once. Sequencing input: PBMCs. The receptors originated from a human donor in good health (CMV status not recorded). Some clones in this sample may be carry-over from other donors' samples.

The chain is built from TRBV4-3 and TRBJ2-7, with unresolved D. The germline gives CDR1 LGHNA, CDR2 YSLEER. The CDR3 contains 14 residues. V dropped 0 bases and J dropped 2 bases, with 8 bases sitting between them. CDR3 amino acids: CASSQDVGPYEQYF. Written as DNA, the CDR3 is TGCGCCAGCAGCCAAGATGTCGGACCCTACGAGCAGTACTTC.

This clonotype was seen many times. The CDR3 here is CASSAGPGTHTEAFF. The CDR3 nucleotides read TGTGCCAGCAGCGCAGGTCCCGGGACACACACTGAAGCTTTCTTT. The genes are TRBV7-2 and TRBJ1-1, with a tentative D call TRBD1 (6 bases). The CDR3 has 15 amino acids. V lost 5 bases and J lost 3, with 16 bases in between. Per germline, CDR1 SGHTA and CDR2 FQGNSA.

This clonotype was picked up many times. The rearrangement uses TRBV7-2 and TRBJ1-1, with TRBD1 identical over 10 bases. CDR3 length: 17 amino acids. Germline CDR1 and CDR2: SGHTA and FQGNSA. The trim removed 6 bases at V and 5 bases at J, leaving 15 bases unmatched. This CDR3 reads CASSSPGQGMLRTEAFF. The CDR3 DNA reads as TGTGCCAGCAGTTCCCCGGGACAGGGGATGTTGAGAACTGAAGCTTTCTTT.

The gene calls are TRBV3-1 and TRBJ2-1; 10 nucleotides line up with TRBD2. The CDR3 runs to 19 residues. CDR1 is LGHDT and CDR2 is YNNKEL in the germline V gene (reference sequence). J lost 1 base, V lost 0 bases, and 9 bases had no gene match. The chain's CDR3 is CASSQEWASGRLSYNEQFF. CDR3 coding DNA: TGTGCCAGCAGCCAAGAGTGGGCTAGCGGGAGATTGTCCTACAATGAGCAGTTCTTC.

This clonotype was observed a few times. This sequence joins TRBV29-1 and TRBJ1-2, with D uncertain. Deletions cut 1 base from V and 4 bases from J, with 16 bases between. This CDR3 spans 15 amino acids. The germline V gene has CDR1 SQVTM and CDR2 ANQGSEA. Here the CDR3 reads CSVEGWGSAVYGYTF. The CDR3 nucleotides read TGCAGCGTTGAAGGGTGGGGTAGCGCCGTCTATGGCTACACCTTC.

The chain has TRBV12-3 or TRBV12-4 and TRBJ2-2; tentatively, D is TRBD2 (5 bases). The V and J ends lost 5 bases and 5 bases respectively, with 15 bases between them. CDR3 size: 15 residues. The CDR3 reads CASSMSTQRTGELFF. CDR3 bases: TGTGCCAGCAGTATGTCGACCCAGCGGACCGGGGAGCTGTTTTTT.

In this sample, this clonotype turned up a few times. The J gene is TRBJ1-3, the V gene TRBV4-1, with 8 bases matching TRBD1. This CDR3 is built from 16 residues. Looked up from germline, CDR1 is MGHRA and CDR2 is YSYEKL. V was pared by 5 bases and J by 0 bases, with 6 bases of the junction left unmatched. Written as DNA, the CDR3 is TGCGCCAGCAGCACAGGGGGAAACGACTCTGGAAACACCATATATTTT. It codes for CASSTGGNDSGNTIYF.

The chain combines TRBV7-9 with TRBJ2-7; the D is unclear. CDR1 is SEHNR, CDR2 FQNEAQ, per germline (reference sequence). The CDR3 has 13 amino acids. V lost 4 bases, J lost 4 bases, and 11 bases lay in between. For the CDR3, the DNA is TGTGCCAGCAGCTACCTTGGATATTACGAGCAGTACTTC. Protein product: CASSYLGYYEQYF.

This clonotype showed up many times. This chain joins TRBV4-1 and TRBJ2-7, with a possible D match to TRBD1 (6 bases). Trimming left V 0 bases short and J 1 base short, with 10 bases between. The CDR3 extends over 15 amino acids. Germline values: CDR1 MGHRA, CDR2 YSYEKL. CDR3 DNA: TGCGCCAGCAGCCAAGAGTGGGGGCAGTCCTACGAGCAGTACTTC. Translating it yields CASSQEWGQSYEQYF.

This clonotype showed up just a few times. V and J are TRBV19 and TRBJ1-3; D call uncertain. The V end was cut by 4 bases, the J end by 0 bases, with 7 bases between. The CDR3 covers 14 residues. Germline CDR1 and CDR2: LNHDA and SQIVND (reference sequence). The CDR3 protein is CASSKGFSGNTIYF. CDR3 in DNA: TGTGCCAGTAGTAAGGGATTCTCTGGAAACACCATATATTTT.

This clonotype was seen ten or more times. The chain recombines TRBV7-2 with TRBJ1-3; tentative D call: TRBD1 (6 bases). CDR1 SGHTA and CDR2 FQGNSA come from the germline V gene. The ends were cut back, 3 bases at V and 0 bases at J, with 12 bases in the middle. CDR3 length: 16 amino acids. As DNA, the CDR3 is TGTGCCAGCAGCTTCCTCCTGACAGGCTCTGGAAACACCATATATTTT. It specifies CASSFLLTGSGNTIYF.

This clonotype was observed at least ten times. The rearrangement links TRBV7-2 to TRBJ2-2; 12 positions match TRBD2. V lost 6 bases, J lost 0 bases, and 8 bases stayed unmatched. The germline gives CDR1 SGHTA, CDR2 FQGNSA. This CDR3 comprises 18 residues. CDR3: CASSLRLAGVPNTGELFF. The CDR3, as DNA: TGTGCCAGCAGTCTCAGACTAGCGGGAGTTCCGAACACCGGGGAGCTGTTTTTT.

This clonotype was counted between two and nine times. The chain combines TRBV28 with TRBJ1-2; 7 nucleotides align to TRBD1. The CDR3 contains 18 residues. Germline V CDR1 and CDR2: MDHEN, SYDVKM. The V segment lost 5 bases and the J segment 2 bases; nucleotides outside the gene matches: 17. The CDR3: CASSPNPRTGRNNYGYTF. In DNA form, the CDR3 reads TGTGCCAGCAGTCCGAACCCTAGGACAGGAAGAAACAACTATGGCTACACCTTC.

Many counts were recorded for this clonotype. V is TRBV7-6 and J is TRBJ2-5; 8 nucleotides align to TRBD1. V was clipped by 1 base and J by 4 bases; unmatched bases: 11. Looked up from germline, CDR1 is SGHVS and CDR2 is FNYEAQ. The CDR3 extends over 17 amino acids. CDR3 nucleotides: TGTGCCAGCAGCTTAGTCGCCGGACAGGGAATCGGAGAGACCCAGTACTTC. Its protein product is CASSLVAGQGIGETQYF. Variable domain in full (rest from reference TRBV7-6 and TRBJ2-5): GAGVSQSPRYKVTKRGQDVALRCDPISGHVSLYWYRQALGQGPEFLTYFNYEAQQDKSGLPNDRFSAERPEGSISTLTIQRTEQRDSAMYRCASSLVAGQGIGETQYFGPGTRLLVL.

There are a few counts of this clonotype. The CDR3 DNA reads TGTGCCAGCAGCACCTACAGGGGGCCAAACACCGGGGAGCTGTTTTTT. Amino acids: CASSTYRGPNTGELFF. This chain connects TRBV7-8 to TRBJ2-2, with 9 bases fitting TRBD1. The CDR3 spans 16 residues. V was pared by 5 bases and J by 2 bases, with 6 bases of the junction left unmatched. Germline values: CDR1 SGHVS, CDR2 FQNEAQ.

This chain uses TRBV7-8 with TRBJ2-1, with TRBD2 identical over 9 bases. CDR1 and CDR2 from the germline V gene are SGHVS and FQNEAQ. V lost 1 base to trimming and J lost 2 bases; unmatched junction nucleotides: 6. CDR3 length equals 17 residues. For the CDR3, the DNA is TGTGCCAGCAGCTTAGGCGGAGCGGGGGGCCCCTACAATGAGCAGTTCTTC. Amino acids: CASSLGGAGGPYNEQFF.

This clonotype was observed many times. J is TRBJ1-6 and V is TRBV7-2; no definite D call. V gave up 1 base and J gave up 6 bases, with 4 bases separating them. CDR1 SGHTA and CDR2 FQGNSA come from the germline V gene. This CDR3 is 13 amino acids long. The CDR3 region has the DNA TGTGCCAGCAGCTTAGACCTTAATTCACCCCTCCACTTT. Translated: CASSLDLNSPLHF. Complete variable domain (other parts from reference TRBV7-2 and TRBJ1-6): GAGVSQSPSNKVTEKGKDVELRCDPISGHTALYWYRQSLGQGLEFLIYFQGNSAPDKSGLPSDRFSAERTGGSVSTLTIQRTQQEDSAVYLCASSLDLNSPLHFGNGTRLTVT.

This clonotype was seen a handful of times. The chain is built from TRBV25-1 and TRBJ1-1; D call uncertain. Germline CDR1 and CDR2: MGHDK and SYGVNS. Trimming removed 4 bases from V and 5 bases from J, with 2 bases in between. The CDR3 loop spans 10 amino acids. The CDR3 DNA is TGTGCCAGCAGTGGAACTGAAGCTTTCTTT. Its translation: CASSGTEAFF.

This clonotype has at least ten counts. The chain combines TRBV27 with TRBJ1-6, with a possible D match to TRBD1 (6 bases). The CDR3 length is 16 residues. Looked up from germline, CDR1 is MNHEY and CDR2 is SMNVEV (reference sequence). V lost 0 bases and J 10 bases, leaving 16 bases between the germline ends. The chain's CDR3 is CASSLSSARGRSPLHF. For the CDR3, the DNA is TGTGCCAGCAGTTTATCGTCGGCCAGGGGAAGGTCACCCCTCCACTTT.